This is a list of T cell receptor beta chains from one sample in a study of T cell responses to AZD1222 COVID-19 vaccine. Repertoires were generated with immunoSEQ multiplex PCR, while TCRdb's copy carries only in-frame clones and drops some. The sample consists of roughly 77,000 clones, roughly 90% of them appearing once. Material: peripheral blood, obtained 28 days after the second AZD1222 dose. These receptors originate from an adult who received the AZD1222 COVID-19 vaccine. Both conserved end residues are part of each CDR3. The order of the fields is J gene, D gene, V gene, CDR3 DNA, CDR3 protein. The D gene is left open where the match is weak.

J: TRBJ2-5; D: .; V: TRBV7-2; DNA: TGTGCCAGCAGCCCCCTAGGGGCTGGGACCCAGTACTTC; CDR3: CASSPLGAGTQYF
J: TRBJ1-1; D: .; V: TRBV29-1; DNA: TGCAGCGGGGAGGGGAGGACTGAAGCTTTCTTT; CDR3: CSGEGRTEAFF
J: TRBJ2-7; D: .; V: TRBV28; DNA: TGTGCCAGCAGCCCGTTAGGGGTTAATTTAGAATACGAGCAGTACTTC; CDR3: CASSPLGVNLEYEQYF
J: TRBJ1-3; D: TRBD1; V: TRBV4-1; DNA: TGCGCCAGCAGCCAAGTCCAGGGGGTGGACACCATATATTTT; CDR3: CASSQVQGVDTIYF
J: TRBJ2-7; D: TRBD2; V: TRBV30; DNA: TGTGCCTGGAGTGGACTAGCCCCACACGAGCAGTACTTC; CDR3: CAWSGLAPHEQYF
J: TRBJ2-3; D: .; V: TRBV24-1; DNA: TGTGCCACCAGTGATTTGATCGGGGACTTTAACACAGATACGCAGTATTTT; CDR3: CATSDLIGDFNTDTQYF
J: TRBJ2-2; D: .; V: TRBV28; DNA: TGTGCCAGCAGTTCTCACTTGAACACCGGGGAGCTGTTTTTT; CDR3: CASSSHLNTGELFF
J: TRBJ2-5; D: .; V: TRBV7-2; DNA: TGTGCCAGCAGCTTCGGGCTCCTGGTGCCGCAGACCCAGTACTTC; CDR3: CASSFGLLVPQTQYF
J: TRBJ2-6; D: .; V: TRBV28; DNA: TGTGCCAGCAGTTTTGCTCGGGCTTCCGGGGCCAACGTCCTGACTTTC; CDR3: CASSFARASGANVLTF
J: TRBJ1-2; D: TRBD1; V: TRBV13; DNA: TGTGCCAGCAGCTCAACCCTCACCCCCAGGGGGCTCACCTATGGCTACACCTTC; CDR3: CASSSTLTPRGLTYGYTF
J: TRBJ1-1; D: TRBD1; V: TRBV5-6; DNA: TGTGCCAGCAGCCGGACAGGGGGCGACCTGGCCACTGAAGCTTTCTTT; CDR3: CASSRTGGDLATEAFF